These T cell receptor beta chains were read from a single sample in a study of graft-versus-host responses after intestinal transplantation. Here immunoSEQ multiplex PCR was the method, and the copy in TCRdb shows in-frame clones only, minus some. The sample comprises around 50,000 clones, around 90% of which are singletons, and approximately 1.6% rests with the top ten. The sequencing used PBMCs, collected 26 days after transplant. The receptors stem from a human patient who received an intestinal transplant, so some T cells may come from the graft donor. The conserved cysteine and the conserved F or W are not part of the CDR3 here. D genes are given only for firm matches.

d_gene | j_gene | v_gene | CDR3aa
TRBD2 | TRBJ2-1 | TRBV27 | ASSPNPGLAGNEQF
TRBD2 | TRBJ2-1 | TRBV6-4 | ASGLASGGGMEQF
TRBD1 | TRBJ2-7 | TRBV5-4 | ASSPSGTGTYEQY
NA | TRBJ2-3 | TRBV6-1 | ASSGRLVGLDTQY
TRBD2 | TRBJ2-7 | TRBV2 | ASMKTSGATYEQY
NA | TRBJ1-5 | TRBV23-1 | ASSRVLHAGNQPQH
NA | TRBJ2-1 | TRBV1 | TSSSGETFRYNEQF
TRBD1 | TRBJ2-7 | TRBV9 | ASSESSGTGVYEQY
TRBD1 | TRBJ2-5 | TRBV5-1 | ASSSPGTEAPKETQY
TRBD1 | TRBJ2-7 | TRBV27 | ASSLSGQGAYEQY
NA | TRBJ1-4 | TRBV30 | AWSVGANEKLF
NA | TRBJ1-4 | TRBV2 | ASMGGILTNEKLF
TRBD1 | TRBJ1-1 | TRBV25-1 | ASSAKGAGKNTEAF
TRBD2 | TRBJ2-1 | TRBV7-9 | ASSPRGTPYNEQF
NA | TRBJ2-6 | TRBV4-2 | ASSQDKGTGANVLT
TRBD2 | TRBJ2-6 | TRBV10-2 | ASSERGGPGANVLT
NA | TRBJ1-1 | TRBV28 | ASASARGWTEAF
NA | TRBJ1-5 | TRBV10-1 | ASRGDSDRRLYSNQPQH
TRBD2 | TRBJ2-5 | TRBV5-1 | ASSLGTSGAQETQY
NA | TRBJ1-2 | TRBV5-6 | ASSFGSGLPET
TRBD1 | TRBJ1-6 | TRBV9 | ASSVGQGKGVRSSPLH
TRBD1 | TRBJ1-1 | TRBV2 | ASSGVRTGKNTEAF
NA | TRBJ2-2 | TRBV5-1 | ASSFRTPPNTGELF
NA | TRBJ1-4 | TRBV11-2 | ASSAPDRISTNEKLF
NA | TRBJ2-4 | TRBV19 | ASRLGGIQY
NA | TRBJ2-7 | TRBV6-1 | ASSGSGSGYEQY
TRBD1 | TRBJ1-5 | TRBV19 | ASSSYRGSKPQH
TRBD1 | TRBJ1-1 | TRBV5-1 | ASSSGGTANTEAF
TRBD2 | TRBJ2-7 | TRBV5-1 | AQLTPGGSYEQY
NA | TRBJ2-2 | TRBV6-5 | ASSPRAGAGGELF
TRBD2 | TRBJ2-3 | TRBV9 | ASSPEAGATDTQY
NA | TRBJ1-3 | TRBV25-1 | ASSDTGEDGNTIY
TRBD2 | TRBJ2-5 | TRBV15 | ATSSGLGRQETQY